A selection of T cell receptor beta chains follows, all from one sample in a study of cytomegalovirus exposure and HLA in healthy donors. Produced via immunoSEQ multiplex PCR; TCRdb's table is partial and in-frame only. The repertoire includes around 140,000 clones, 64% of them detected once, and 2% to 3% sits in the top ten. Sequencing was carried out using PBMCs. The receptors were gathered from a woman aged 40 to 49 in good health and CMV-seronegative. CDR3s include the opening cysteine and the closing phenylalanine or tryptophan. The order of the fields is V gene, J gene, CDR3 protein.

V gene: TRBV2; J gene: TRBJ1-4; CDR3 protein: CATVLDRINEKLFF
V gene: TRBV7-9; J gene: TRBJ1-1; CDR3 protein: CASSYPTQNTEAFF
V gene: TRBV4-2; J gene: TRBJ2-5; CDR3 protein: CASSPEALRQETQYF
V gene: TRBV4-3; J gene: TRBJ1-5; CDR3 protein: CASSQEGKGGVGNQPQHF
V gene: TRBV6-4; J gene: TRBJ2-5; CDR3 protein: CASSAGGGETQYF
V gene: TRBV30; J gene: TRBJ2-5; CDR3 protein: CAWRLGETQYF
V gene: TRBV4-1; J gene: TRBJ2-4; CDR3 protein: CASSQEGLAGGRQHQYF
V gene: TRBV18; J gene: TRBJ2-3; CDR3 protein: CASSPTGLGTDTQYF
V gene: TRBV13; J gene: TRBJ1-1; CDR3 protein: CASSWRQGGDEAFF
V gene: TRBV5-6; J gene: TRBJ2-7; CDR3 protein: CASSLARTPEVYEQYF
V gene: TRBV29-1; J gene: TRBJ2-5; CDR3 protein: CSASTGNMAEQYF
V gene: TRBV4-1; J gene: TRBJ2-7; CDR3 protein: CASSQSGGRDEQYF
V gene: TRBV27; J gene: TRBJ1-1; CDR3 protein: CASSDQVNTEAFF
V gene: TRBV7-2; J gene: TRBJ1-5; CDR3 protein: CASSSDSFSNQPQHF
V gene: TRBV6-1; J gene: TRBJ1-5; CDR3 protein: CASSEVRGGGVNQPQHF
V gene: TRBV5-1; J gene: TRBJ1-1; CDR3 protein: CASRTATLNTEAFF
V gene: TRBV7-2; J gene: TRBJ1-1; CDR3 protein: CASRSGGRYTEAFF
V gene: TRBV7-8; J gene: TRBJ2-7; CDR3 protein: CASSLERTALQDF
V gene: TRBV18; J gene: TRBJ2-4; CDR3 protein: CASSPREGRSSIQYF
V gene: TRBV10-3; J gene: TRBJ2-1; CDR3 protein: CAISQRTGLDNEQFF
V gene: TRBV6-1; J gene: TRBJ1-4; CDR3 protein: CASSEMRSWEKLFF
V gene: TRBV2; J gene: TRBJ2-7; CDR3 protein: CASRPGQGAIYEQYF
V gene: TRBV5-8; J gene: TRBJ2-5; CDR3 protein: CASLAMGAVEETQYF
V gene: TRBV5-8; J gene: TRBJ1-6; CDR3 protein: CASSLGGGEYSPLHF
V gene: TRBV9; J gene: TRBJ1-4; CDR3 protein: CASSAPYRDGNEKLFF
V gene: TRBV7-2; J gene: TRBJ2-3; CDR3 protein: CASSPTFRDTQYF
V gene: TRBV6-1; J gene: TRBJ2-7; CDR3 protein: CAGGDRARYEQYF
V gene: TRBV10-3; J gene: TRBJ1-2; CDR3 protein: CAISRSGQGISGYTF
V gene: TRBV9; J gene: TRBJ2-1; CDR3 protein: CASSVSVRHEQFF
V gene: TRBV10-2; J gene: TRBJ2-1; CDR3 protein: CASSEPRRGGHEQFF
V gene: TRBV5-1; J gene: TRBJ1-4; CDR3 protein: CASSVAGTNEKLFF
V gene: TRBV5-1; J gene: TRBJ2-3; CDR3 protein: CASSFRDRALEGDTQYF
V gene: TRBV4-1; J gene: TRBJ2-1; CDR3 protein: CASSQAIGGGKNNEQFF
V gene: TRBV7-2; J gene: TRBJ2-7; CDR3 protein: CASSKNSLSYEQYF
V gene: TRBV28; J gene: TRBJ1-2; CDR3 protein: CASSPVGTGVNYGYTF
V gene: TRBV10-3; J gene: TRBJ2-3; CDR3 protein: CAISEGDRGTDTQYF
V gene: TRBV14; J gene: TRBJ1-4; CDR3 protein: CASSQFGGVNEKLFF
V gene: TRBV27; J gene: TRBJ2-2; CDR3 protein: CASSLAQGYHGELFF
V gene: TRBV15; J gene: TRBJ2-7; CDR3 protein: CATSRDGHGTYEQYF
V gene: TRBV11-1; J gene: TRBJ1-4; CDR3 protein: CASSSTGTGIEKLFF
V gene: TRBV13; J gene: TRBJ1-2; CDR3 protein: CASSTNRYDGYTF
V gene: TRBV2; J gene: TRBJ1-2; CDR3 protein: CASRPAGGYTF
V gene: TRBV27; J gene: TRBJ1-5; CDR3 protein: CASSPPDRVGGPQHF
V gene: TRBV7-2; J gene: TRBJ2-1; CDR3 protein: CASSLTSGSNEQFF